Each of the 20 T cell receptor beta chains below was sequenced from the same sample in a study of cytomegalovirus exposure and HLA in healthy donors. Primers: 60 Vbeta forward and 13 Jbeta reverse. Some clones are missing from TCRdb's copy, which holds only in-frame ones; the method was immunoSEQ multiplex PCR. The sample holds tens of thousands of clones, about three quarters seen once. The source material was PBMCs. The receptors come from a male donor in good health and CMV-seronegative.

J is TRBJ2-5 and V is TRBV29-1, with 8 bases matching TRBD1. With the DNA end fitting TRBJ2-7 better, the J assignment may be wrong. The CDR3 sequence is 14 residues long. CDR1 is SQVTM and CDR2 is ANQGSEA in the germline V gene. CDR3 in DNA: TGCAGCGTTGAAGAACCGACAGGGGTGTACGAGCAGTACTTC. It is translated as CSVEEPTGVYEQYF.

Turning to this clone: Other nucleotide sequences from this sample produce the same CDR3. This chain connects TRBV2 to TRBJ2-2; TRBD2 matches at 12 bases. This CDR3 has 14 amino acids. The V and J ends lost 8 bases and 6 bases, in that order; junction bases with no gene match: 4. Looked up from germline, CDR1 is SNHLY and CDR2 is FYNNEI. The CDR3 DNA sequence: TGTGCCAGCCTCGGGACTAGCGGGTCCGGGGAGCTGTTTTTT. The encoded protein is CASLGTSGSGELFF.

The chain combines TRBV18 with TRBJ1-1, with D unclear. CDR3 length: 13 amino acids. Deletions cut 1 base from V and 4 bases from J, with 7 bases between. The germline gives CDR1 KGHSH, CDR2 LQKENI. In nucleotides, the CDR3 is TGTGCCAGCTCACCACGGCAACCCACTGAAGCTTTCTTT. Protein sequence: CASSPRQPTEAFF.

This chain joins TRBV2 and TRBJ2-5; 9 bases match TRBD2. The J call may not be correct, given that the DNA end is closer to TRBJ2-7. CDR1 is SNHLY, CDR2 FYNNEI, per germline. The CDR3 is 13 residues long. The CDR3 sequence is CASSVKLAGEQYF. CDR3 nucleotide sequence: TGTGCCAGCAGTGTTAAACTAGCGGGCGAGCAGTACTTC.

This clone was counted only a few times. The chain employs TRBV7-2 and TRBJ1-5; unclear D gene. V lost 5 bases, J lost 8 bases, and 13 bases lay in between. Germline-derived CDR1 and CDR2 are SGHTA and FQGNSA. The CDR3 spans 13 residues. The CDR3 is CASSPDGGKPQHF. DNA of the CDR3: TGTGCCAGCAGCCCAGACGGCGGGAAGCCCCAGCATTTT.

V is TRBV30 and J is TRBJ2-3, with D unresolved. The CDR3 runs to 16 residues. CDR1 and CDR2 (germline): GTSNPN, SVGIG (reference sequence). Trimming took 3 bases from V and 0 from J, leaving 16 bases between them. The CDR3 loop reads CAWSATTRTSTDTQYF. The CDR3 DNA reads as TGTGCCTGGAGCGCAACGACACGAACTAGCACAGATACGCAGTATTTT.

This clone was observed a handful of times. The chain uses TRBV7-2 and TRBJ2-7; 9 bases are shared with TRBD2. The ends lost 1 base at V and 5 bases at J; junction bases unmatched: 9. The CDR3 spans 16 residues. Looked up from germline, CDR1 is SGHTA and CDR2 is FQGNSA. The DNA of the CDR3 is TGTGCCAGCAGCTTAGTACGGGCTAGCGGGACCCACGAGCAGTACTTC. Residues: CASSLVRASGTHEQYF.

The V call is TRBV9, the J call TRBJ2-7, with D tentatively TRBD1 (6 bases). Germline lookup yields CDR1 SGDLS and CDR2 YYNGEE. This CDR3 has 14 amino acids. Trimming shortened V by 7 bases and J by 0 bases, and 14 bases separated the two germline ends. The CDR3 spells CASGFRDTSYEQYF. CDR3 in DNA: TGTGCCAGCGGCTTTAGGGACACCTCCTACGAGCAGTACTTC.

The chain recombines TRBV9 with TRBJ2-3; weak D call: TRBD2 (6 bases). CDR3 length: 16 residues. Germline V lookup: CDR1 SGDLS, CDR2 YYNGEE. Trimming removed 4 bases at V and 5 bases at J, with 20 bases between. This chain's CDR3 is CASSFPDSAGGDTQYF. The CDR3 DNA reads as TGTGCCAGCAGCTTTCCCGACTCCGCCGGGGGAGATACGCAGTATTTT.

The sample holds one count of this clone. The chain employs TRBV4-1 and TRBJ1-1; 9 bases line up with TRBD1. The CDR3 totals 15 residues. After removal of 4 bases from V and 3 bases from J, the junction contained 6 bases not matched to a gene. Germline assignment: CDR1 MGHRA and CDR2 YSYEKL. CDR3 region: CASSLQGAADTEAFF. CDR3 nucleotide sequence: TGCGCCAGCAGCCTACAGGGGGCGGCGGACACTGAAGCTTTCTTT.

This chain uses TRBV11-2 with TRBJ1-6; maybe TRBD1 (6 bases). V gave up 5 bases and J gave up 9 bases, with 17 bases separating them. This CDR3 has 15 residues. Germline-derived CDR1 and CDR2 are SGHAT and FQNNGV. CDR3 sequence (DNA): TGTGCCAGCAGCGCATACAGGGTTCCGGGTTCACCCCTCCACTTT. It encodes CASSAYRVPGSPLHF.

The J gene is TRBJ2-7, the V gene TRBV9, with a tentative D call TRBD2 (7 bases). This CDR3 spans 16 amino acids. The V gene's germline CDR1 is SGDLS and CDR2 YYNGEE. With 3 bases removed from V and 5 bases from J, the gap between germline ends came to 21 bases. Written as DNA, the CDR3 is TGTGCCAGCAGCGCGAGGGGGAGGGGCGGGTTGGACGAGCAGTACTTC. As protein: CASSARGRGGLDEQYF.

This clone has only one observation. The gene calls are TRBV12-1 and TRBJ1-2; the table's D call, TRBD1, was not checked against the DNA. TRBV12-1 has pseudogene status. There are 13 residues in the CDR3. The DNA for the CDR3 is TGTGCCAGCAGCACCCGGGACAGGGGTGGCTACACCTTC. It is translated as CASSTRDRGGYTF.

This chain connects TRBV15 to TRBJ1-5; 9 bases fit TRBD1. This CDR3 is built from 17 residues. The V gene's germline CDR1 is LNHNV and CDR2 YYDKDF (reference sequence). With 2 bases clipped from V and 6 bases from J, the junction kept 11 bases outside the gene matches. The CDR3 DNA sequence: TGTGCCACCAGCAGAAGTAATACAGGGGGCATAGCTCAGCCCCAGCATTTT. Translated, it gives CATSRSNTGGIAQPQHF. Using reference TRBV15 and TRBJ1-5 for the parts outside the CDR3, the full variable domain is DAMVIQNPRYQVTQFGKPVTLSCSQTLNHNVMYWYQQKSSQAPKLLFHYYDKDFNNEADTPDNFQSRRPNTSFCFLDIRSPGLGDTAMYLCATSRSNTGGIAQPQHFGDGTRLSIL.

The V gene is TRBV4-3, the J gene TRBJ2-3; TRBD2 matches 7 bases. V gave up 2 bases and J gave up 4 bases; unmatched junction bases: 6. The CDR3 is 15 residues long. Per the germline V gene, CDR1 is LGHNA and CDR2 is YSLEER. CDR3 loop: CASSQRWEGSDTQYF. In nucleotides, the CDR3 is TGCGCCAGCAGCCAAAGGTGGGAGGGGTCAGATACGCAGTATTTT.

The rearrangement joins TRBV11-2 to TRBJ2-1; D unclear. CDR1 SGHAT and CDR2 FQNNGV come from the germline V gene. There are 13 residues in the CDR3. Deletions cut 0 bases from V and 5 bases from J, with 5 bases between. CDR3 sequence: CASSLDINNEQFF. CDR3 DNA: TGTGCCAGCAGCTTAGACATCAACAATGAGCAGTTCTTC.

The CDR3 loop is CASSASNRRGGTSYNEQFF. The CDR3 DNA sequence: TGTGCCAGCAGCGCGTCAAATAGAAGGGGGGGCACCTCCTACAATGAGCAGTTCTTC. The rearrangement links TRBV9 to TRBJ2-1; D possibly corresponds to TRBD2 (7 bases). Germline V gene data show CDR1 as SGDLS and CDR2 as YYNGEE. The CDR3 is 19 amino acids. The V and J ends lost 3 bases and 0 bases respectively, with 22 bases between them.

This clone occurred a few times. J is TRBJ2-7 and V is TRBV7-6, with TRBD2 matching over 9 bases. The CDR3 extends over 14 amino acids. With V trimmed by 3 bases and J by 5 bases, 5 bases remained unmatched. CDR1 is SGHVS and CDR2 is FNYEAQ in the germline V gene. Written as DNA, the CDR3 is TGTGCCAGCAGCTTTAGCGGGAGTGTCAACGAGCAGTACTTC. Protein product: CASSFSGSVNEQYF. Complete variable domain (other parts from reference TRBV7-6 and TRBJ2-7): GAGVSQSPRYKVTKRGQDVALRCDPISGHVSLYWYRQALGQGPEFLTYFNYEAQQDKSGLPNDRFSAERPEGSISTLTIQRTEQRDSAMYRCASSFSGSVNEQYFGPGTRLTVT.

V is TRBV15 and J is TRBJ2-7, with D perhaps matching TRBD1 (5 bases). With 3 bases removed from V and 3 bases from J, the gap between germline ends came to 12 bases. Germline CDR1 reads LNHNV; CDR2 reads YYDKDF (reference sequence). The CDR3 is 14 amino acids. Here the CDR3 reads CATSSWQGNYEQYF. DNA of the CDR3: TGTGCCACCAGCAGCTGGCAGGGAAACTACGAGCAGTACTTC.

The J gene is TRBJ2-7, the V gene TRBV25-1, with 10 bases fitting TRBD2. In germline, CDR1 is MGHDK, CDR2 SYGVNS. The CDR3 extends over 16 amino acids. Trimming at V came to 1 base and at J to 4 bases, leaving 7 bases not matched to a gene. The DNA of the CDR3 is TGTGCCAGCAGTGAATTCCCCCCTAGCGGGAGTTACGAGCAGTACTTC. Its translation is CASSEFPPSGSYEQYF.